This T cell receptor (beta chain) was profiled in a study of blood T cells in healthy people across ages. Remarks on this clonotype: The junction differs from germline at one of its ends, possibly a read error.

Primers used in a second PCR of about 6 to 11 cycles were a sample-barcoded 5' primer and a J-beta primer mix. Any given sample supplied a minimum of 3 million CDR3-containing paired-end reads. TCRdb analysed the 5' RACE reads with MiXCR anew, one entry per CDR3 protein. Of some 1.5 million distinct CDR3 sequences in the sample, roughly 30% were seen once. Looked up from germline, CDR1 is MNHNY and CDR2 is SVGAGI (reference sequence). This CDR3 comprises 13 residues. The V gene is TRBV6-6, the J gene TRBJ1-1, with D tentatively TRBD1 (5 bases). The material sequenced was blood. The TCR originated in a woman aged 25 to 45 in good health. This CDR3 reads CAGSRQMNTEAFF. The CDR3 DNA sequence: TGTGCCGGCAGTAGACAGATGAACACTGAAGCTTTCTTT.